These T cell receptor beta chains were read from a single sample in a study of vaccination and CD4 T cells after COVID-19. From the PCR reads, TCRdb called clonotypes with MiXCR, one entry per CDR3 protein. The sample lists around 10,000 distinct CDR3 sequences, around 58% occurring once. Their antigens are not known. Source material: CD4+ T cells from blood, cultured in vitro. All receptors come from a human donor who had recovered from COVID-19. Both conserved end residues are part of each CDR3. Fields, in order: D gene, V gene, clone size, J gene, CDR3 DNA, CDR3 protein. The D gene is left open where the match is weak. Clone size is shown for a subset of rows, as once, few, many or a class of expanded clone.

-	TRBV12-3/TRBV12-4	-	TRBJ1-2	TGTGCCAGCAGTTATCGGGGAGGACAGTCAGACTATGGCTACACCTTC	CASSYRGGQSDYGYTF
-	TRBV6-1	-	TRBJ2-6	TGTGCCAGCAGTAATTTAAGGGAACTCTCTGGGGCCAACGTCCTGACTTTC	CASSNLRELSGANVLTF
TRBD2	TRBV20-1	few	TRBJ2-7	TGCAGTGCAAACAGCGGGGTAGTACTCTACGAGCAGTACTTC	CSANSGVVLYEQYF
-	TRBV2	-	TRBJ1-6	TGTGCCAGCAGTTGGGCAGCTTCCTCCTATAATTCACCCCTCCACTTT	CASSWAASSYNSPLHF
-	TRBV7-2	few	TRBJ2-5	TGTGCCAGCAGCTTTCGGACCCAGGGGCAGGGAGAGACCCAGTACTTC	CASSFRTQGQGETQYF
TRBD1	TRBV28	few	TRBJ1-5	TGTGCCAGCAGCCACCTGACAGGGAAAGGTAGTCAGCCCCAGCATTTT	CASSHLTGKGSQPQHF
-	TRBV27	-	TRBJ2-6	TGTGCCAGCAGTTTAATGCCAGGCCGACGGTCTGGGGCCAACATCCTGACTTTC	CASSLMPGRRSGANILTF
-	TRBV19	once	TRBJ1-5	TGTGCCAGTACCCCTTTACATACGAATCAGCCCCAGCATTTT	CASTPLHTNQPQHF
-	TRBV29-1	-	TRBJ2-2	TGCAGCGTTGAAGACGGGTATTTCGGTAACACCGGGGAGCTGTTTTTT	CSVEDGYFGNTGELFF
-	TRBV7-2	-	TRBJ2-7	TGTGCCAGCAGCGAAGACGGGACAATTGTATACGAGCAGTACTTC	CASSEDGTIVYEQYF
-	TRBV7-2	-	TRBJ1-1	TGTGCCAGCAGCTTAGCCAGGGCGCTACTCGGAGGTACTGAAGCTTTCTTT	CASSLARALLGGTEAFF
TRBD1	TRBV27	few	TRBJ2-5	TGTGCCAGCAGTTGGACAGGGGGTATTCAGACCCAGTACTTC	CASSWTGGIQTQYF